This TCR beta chain came from a study of blood T cells in healthy people across ages. Study-wide findings and caveats: As age increased, TCR beta diversity per million T cells fell in a roughly linear fashion.

Comment on this clonotype: As yet, its antigen is unknown.

A sample-barcoded 5' primer and a J-beta primer mix were used in a second PCR of roughly 7 to 11 cycles. TCRdb itself ran the 5' RACE reads through MiXCR, one entry per CDR3 protein. There are around 990,000 distinct CDR3 sequences in the sample; more than 30% occur only once, and around 12% lies in the top ten. With 0 bases clipped from V and 3 bases from J, the junction kept 2 bases outside the gene matches. CDR1 and CDR2 (germline): SGDLS, YYNGEE. CDR3 length equals 14 residues. The sequence came from a man between 18 and 29 years old in good health. The specimen sequenced was blood. The rearrangement joins TRBV9 to TRBJ1-1; 7 bases align to TRBD1. This chain's CDR3 is CASSVEGGDTEAFF. The DNA for the CDR3 is TGTGCCAGCAGCGTAGAAGGGGGCGACACTGAAGCTTTCTTT.